A single sample gave rise to the 7 T cell receptor beta chains below, sequenced in a study of monozygotic twins with inflammatory bowel disease. Following a re-call of the 5' RACE reads, TCRdb has one entry per CDR3 protein and lacks DNA. This sample's table reports around 400,000 distinct CDR3 sequences. The sample taken for sequencing was blood. The receptors were sampled from a human donor with ulcerative colitis or Crohn's disease, or a healthy co-twin of an affected twin (not recorded which).

V is TRBV5-4 and J is TRBJ2-5; with no DNA, the TCRdb D assignment of TRBD2 cannot be verified. Per the germline V gene, CDR1 is SGHNT and CDR2 is YYREEE (reference sequence). CDR3 length: 16 amino acids. CDR3 protein: CASSFSSGSMSKTQYF.

The chain uses TRBV28 and TRBJ2-7; TCRdb lists TRBD1, though no DNA is available to test this call. CDR1 and CDR2 from the germline V gene are MDHEN and SYDVKM. The CDR3 runs 16 residues. CDR3 protein: CASSLSGAGSSYEQYF. Based on the CDR3 plus reference TRBV28 and TRBJ2-7, the full variable domain is DVKVTQSSRYLVKRTGEKVFLECVQDMDHENMFWYRQDPGLGLRLIYFSYDVKMKEKGDIPEGYSVSREKKERFSLILESASTNQTSMYLCASSLSGAGSSYEQYFGPGTRLTVT.

The rearrangement uses TRBV28 and TRBJ2-7; the TCRdb call, TRBD2, lacks DNA for checking. In germline, CDR1 is MDHEN, CDR2 SYDVKM. The CDR3 is made up of 14 amino acids. CDR3 loop: CASRAGGSFYEQYF.

V gene TRBV28 combines with J gene TRBJ2-7; no DNA is available, so the TRBD2 call from TCRdb remains unchecked. The CDR3 has 14 amino acids. In germline, CDR1 is MDHEN, CDR2 SYDVKM. CDR3 in amino acids: CASSPNGLPYEQYF. The whole variable domain, remainder taken from reference TRBV28 and TRBJ2-7, is DVKVTQSSRYLVKRTGEKVFLECVQDMDHENMFWYRQDPGLGLRLIYFSYDVKMKEKGDIPEGYSVSREKKERFSLILESASTNQTSMYLCASSPNGLPYEQYFGPGTRLTVT.

The chain recombines TRBV29-1 with TRBJ2-7; the TRBD1 assignment by TCRdb is unverifiable without DNA. Germline CDR1 and CDR2: SQVTM and ANQGSEA. CDR3 length equals 15 residues. The CDR3 loop reads CSVPPRAGAGNEQYF.

The chain carries TRBV19 and TRBJ1-5. Germline V gives CDR1 LNHDA, CDR2 SQIVND (reference sequence). The CDR3 sequence is 18 residues long. Here the CDR3 reads CASSIDPSKGGSNQPQHF.

The V call is TRBV20-1, the J call TRBJ2-7; TCRdb's assignment of TRBD2 cannot be checked, as there is no DNA. This CDR3 has 14 residues. Germline V gene sequence: CDR1 DFQATT, CDR2 SNEGSKA (reference sequence). The CDR3 loop reads CSATPRRGTYEQYF.